The 2 T cell receptor beta chains reported below all come from one sample, sequenced in a study of breast tumors, draining lymph nodes, adjacent tissues. Breast cancer patients provided tissue from their axillary draining lymph nodes. TCRdb recomputed calls from the multiplex PCR reads with MiXCR, one row per CDR3 protein. The sample contains 150,000 to 200,000 distinct CDR3 sequences, around a third of which appear only once. Sequencing was performed on axillary lymph node tissue. All receptors derive from a female donor with breast cancer. Some clones in this sample may be carry-over from other donors' samples.

The V and J genes are TRBV10-3 and TRBJ1-4, with TRBD1 identical over 9 bases. Germline-derived CDR1 and CDR2 are ENHRY and SYGVKD. This CDR3 is 14 amino acids long. With V trimmed by 6 bases and J by 5 bases, 4 bases remained unmatched. The CDR3 region is CAISLGQGNEKLFF. The CDR3 DNA follows: TGTGCCATCAGCCTTGGACAGGGGAATGAAAAACTGTTTTTT.

For this clonotype: This may be a read error: a much more frequent sequence differs by one nucleotide. Since the CDR3 does not end with the conserved phenylalanine or tryptophan, this likely comes from a read error. This chain links TRBV6-5 with TRBJ2-6; 8 bases map to TRBD1. The J segment lost 0 bases and the V segment lost 6 bases, leaving 4 bases of the junction unmatched. Germline V CDR1 and CDR2: MNHEY, SVGAGI. The CDR3 sequence is 16 residues long. This CDR3 is CASRDRVSSGANVLTL. CDR3 nucleotides: TGTGCCAGCAGGGACAGGGTGAGCTCTGGGGCCAACGTCCTGACTCTC.